This TCR beta chain was recovered during a study of neurological immune-mediated disorders. Losses at the gene ends were 6 bases for V and 1 base for J; bases not matched to a gene: 12. This CDR3 spans 17 amino acids. Template-switch 5'RACE cDNA synthesis added a 10-nucleotide unique molecular identifier. A single record per CDR3 protein comes from TCRdb applying MiXCR to the 5' RACE reads. Among about 66,000 distinct CDR3 sequences listed, less than 5.5% were seen once. The sample holds many counts of this clonotype. Its antigen is undetermined. Findings and limits, study-wide: When the repertoires were sorted by phylogenetic grouping, those of 18 of 34 multiple sclerosis patients ended up in one related-CDR3 cluster, a possible signature.

The gene calls are TRBV12-3 or TRBV12-4 and TRBJ1-1; 9 bases are shared with TRBD1. The sequencing input was PBMCs. The receptor comes from a man aged 25 to 40 with multiple sclerosis. The CDR3 nucleotides are TGTGCCAGCAGCCCGGTACAGGGGGCGTCATCGAACACTGAAGCTTTCTTT. Translated: CASSPVQGASSNTEAFF.